The 9 T cell receptor beta chains reported below all come from one sample, sequenced in a study of blood T cell repertoires in COVID-19. The data were produced by immunoSEQ multiplex PCR, yet TCRdb's version contains in-frame clones alone and is incomplete. The sample yields around 100,000 clones, 86% seen once. Sequencing was performed on peripheral blood. These receptors all stem from a man aged 40-49 years with acute or convalescent COVID-19.

This clone was seen a single time. The chain has TRBV11-2 and TRBJ2-3; TRBD2 is a possible D gene (6 bases). CDR1 and CDR2 (germline): SGHAT, FQNNGV. With 4 bases removed from V and 4 bases from J, the gap between germline ends came to 12 bases. The CDR3 spans 14 residues. The CDR3 sequence: CASSSAGYADTQYF. CDR3 sequence (DNA): TGTGCCAGCAGCTCCGCGGGATACGCAGATACGCAGTATTTT.

The chain links TRBV6-2 or TRBV6-3 to TRBJ1-1; D is possibly TRBD1 (6 bases). Germline V CDR1 and CDR2: MNHEY, SVGEGT. Trimming took off 4 bases at V and 7 bases at J, with 19 bases between the two ends. The CDR3 extends over 15 amino acids. CDR3 sequence reads: CASSFLQDSSGEAFF. DNA for the CDR3: TGTGCCAGCAGTTTCCTTCAGGACAGTTCAGGTGAAGCTTTCTTT.

The V and J genes are TRBV9 and TRBJ1-1, with D hard to call. The ends were cut back, 4 bases at V and 2 bases at J, with 9 bases in the middle. This CDR3 region has 13 residues. In germline, CDR1 is SGDLS, CDR2 YYNGEE. The CDR3 region has the DNA TGTGCCAGCAGCCTGAGTCAAAACACTGAAGCTTTCTTT. Encoded protein: CASSLSQNTEAFF.

V and J are TRBV30 and TRBJ1-3; D may be TRBD1 (5 bases). The CDR3 runs 14 residues. Germline V gene sequence: CDR1 GTSNPN, CDR2 SVGIG (reference sequence). V dropped 3 bases and J dropped 2 bases, with 11 bases sitting between them. CDR3 residues: CAWSRTSAGNTIYF. CDR3 DNA sequence: TGTGCCTGGAGCAGGACATCTGCTGGAAACACCATATATTTT.

V gene TRBV5-6 combines with J gene TRBJ2-7; possibly TRBD2 for D (5 bases). Deletions cut 6 bases from V and 6 bases from J, with 16 bases between. Germline V gives CDR1 SGHDT, CDR2 YYEEEE. There are 13 residues in the CDR3. CDR3 residues: CASIGLLQGEQYF. The CDR3 nucleotides read TGTGCCAGCATCGGACTCCTCCAAGGCGAGCAGTACTTC.

The J gene is TRBJ2-7, the V gene TRBV24-1, with D tentatively TRBD1 (6 bases). Deletions cut 3 bases from V and 3 bases from J, with 17 bases between. Germline CDR1 reads KGHDR; CDR2 reads SFDVKD. The CDR3 runs 16 residues. DNA of the CDR3: TGTGCCACCAGTGATGCGCAAACCCGGACAGTCTACGAGCAGTACTTC. This translates into CATSDAQTRTVYEQYF.

This clone is a singleton in its sample. The J gene is TRBJ1-2, the V gene TRBV6-5; D ambiguous. The CDR3 contains 16 residues. CDR1 is MNHEY, CDR2 SVGAGI, per germline. The germline V and J ends were trimmed by 0 bases and 2 bases, with 13 bases remaining between them. The CDR3 nucleotides are TGTGCCAGCAGTTACTCGGGCGGGCCGAACAACTATGGCTACACCTTC. Translation gives CASSYSGGPNNYGYTF.

This clone has a single count. This sequence joins TRBV19 and TRBJ2-5; 10 positions match TRBD1. Germline values: CDR1 LNHDA, CDR2 SQIVND (reference sequence). This CDR3 is 16 amino acids long. Trimming at V came to 4 bases and at J to 2 bases, leaving 7 bases not matched to a gene. The CDR3 is CASSTGQGPFQETQYF. The CDR3, as DNA: TGTGCCAGTAGTACGGGACAGGGGCCATTTCAAGAGACCCAGTACTTC.

J is TRBJ2-7 and V is TRBV4-2, with 12 positions matching TRBD1. This CDR3 is 15 amino acids long. Germline CDR1 reads LGHNA; CDR2 reads YNFKEQ. J gave up 5 bases and V 3 bases, and 5 bases lay outside the gene matches. CDR3 amino acids: CASSHPGTGGNEQYF. CDR3 in DNA: TGTGCCAGCAGCCACCCAGGGACAGGGGGCAACGAGCAGTACTTC.